Below, 26 T cell receptor beta chains from the same sample are listed, as sequenced in a study of beta chain features in type 1 diabetes. Sequencing targeted expressed TCRB transcripts, as all isolated RNA had been reverse transcribed. Libraries were prepared by immunoSEQ multiplex PCR; TCRdb keeps only in-frame clonotypes and omits some of them. Among about half a million clones listed, approximately 10% were seen once. The sequenced material came from naive CD4+ T cells from blood. Every receptor here comes from a woman aged 18-29 years in good health.

This clone was detected only a few times. The genes are TRBV9 and TRBJ2-3; 11 bases are a match to TRBD1. Germline V gene sequence: CDR1 SGDLS, CDR2 YYNGEE. Trimming removed 4 bases from V and 7 bases from J; junction bases left unmatched: 11. This CDR3 contains 16 residues. CDR3: CASSPLWTGGMNTQYF. CDR3 DNA sequence: TGTGCCAGCAGCCCTCTGTGGACAGGGGGCATGAATACGCAGTATTTT.

This chain connects TRBV21-1 to TRBJ1-2. TRBV21-1 is assigned pseudogene status. The length of the CDR3 is 14 residues. The CDR3 region has the DNA TGTGCCAGCAGCATCTTCCCCGGGGGCGGCGGCTACACCTTC. It is translated as CASSIFPGGGGYTF.

Only a few counts were recorded for this clone. The chain employs TRBV6-1 and TRBJ1-5; D gene ambiguous. The V end lost 10 bases, the J end lost 9 bases, and 7 bases lay between the germline ends. The CDR3 is 9 residues long. Germline V lookup: CDR1 MNHNS, CDR2 SASEGT. CDR3 coding DNA: TGTGCCATACGGGGGCCCCAGCATTTT. Translation gives CAIRGPQHF.

This clone occurred a few times. In DNA form, the CDR3 reads TGCGCCAGCAGCTTCTATAGCCCAGAGGATACGCAGTATTTT. Its translation: CASSFYSPEDTQYF. The chain links TRBV5-1 to TRBJ2-3; D is unclear. V was pared by 2 bases and J by 6 bases, with 13 bases between. The V gene's germline CDR1 is SGHRS and CDR2 YFSETQ. The CDR3 has 14 residues.

There are a few counts of this clone. The same CDR3 also results from other DNA sequences found in this sample. The V and J genes are TRBV6-5 and TRBJ1-2; D is unresolved. The germline V gene encodes CDR1 MNHEY and CDR2 SVGAGI. This CDR3 spans 14 amino acids. Trimming removed 0 bases at V and 4 bases at J, with 9 bases between. The CDR3: CASSYSITGYGYTF. The CDR3 DNA is TGTGCCAGCAGTTACTCGATCACGGGCTATGGCTACACCTTC.

This clone has more than one count but fewer than ten. The J gene is TRBJ2-7, the V gene TRBV5-6; 11 bases match TRBD1. Trimming at V came to 0 bases and at J to 7 bases, leaving 3 bases not matched to a gene. This CDR3 comprises 14 residues. The germline V gene has CDR1 SGHDT and CDR2 YYEEEE. In DNA, the CDR3 is TGTGCCAGCAGCTTGGGGACAGGGGGCGGAGAGCAGTACGTC. The encoded protein is CASSLGTGGGEQYV.

The chain has TRBV7-2 and TRBJ1-2; the D is unclear. The CDR3 contains 16 residues. The germline CDR1 and CDR2 sequences are SGHTA and FQGNSA. V dropped 3 bases and J dropped 2 bases, with 16 bases sitting between them. The chain's CDR3 is CASSFGGAEGNYGYTF. The DNA for the CDR3 is TGTGCCAGCAGCTTTGGAGGAGCCGAGGGCAACTATGGCTACACCTTC.

The V call is TRBV11-2, the J call TRBJ2-1; unclear D gene. Trimming stripped 3 bases from V and 4 bases from J, with 13 bases between. The CDR3 runs to 15 residues. In germline, CDR1 is SGHAT, CDR2 FQNNGV. CDR3 amino acids: CASSFSYASYNEQFF. The DNA for the CDR3 is TGTGCCAGCAGCTTCTCCTATGCCAGTTACAATGAGCAGTTCTTC.

This clone has only a few counts. This rearrangement joins TRBV14 to TRBJ2-1, with TRBD2 matching 9 bases. V dropped 4 bases and J dropped 5; count of bases not matched to a gene: 6. Germline V lookup: CDR1 SGHDN, CDR2 FVKESK. This CDR3 region has 15 residues. CDR3 in amino acids: CASSRGLARNNEQFF. For the CDR3, the DNA is TGTGCCAGCAGCCGAGGACTAGCGAGAAACAATGAGCAGTTCTTC.

The chain uses TRBV19 and TRBJ1-4, with TRBD1 identical over 8 bases. Looked up from germline, CDR1 is LNHDA and CDR2 is SQIVND (reference sequence). The V gene end was trimmed by 8 bases and the J gene end by 8 bases; junction bases not matched to a gene: 13. The CDR3 is 15 amino acids. The CDR3 protein is CASQDRVAISEKLFF. CDR3 DNA: TGTGCCAGTCAGGACAGGGTGGCCATAAGCGAAAAACTGTTTTTT.

This clone has a handful of counts. The chain employs TRBV28 and TRBJ2-3; either TRBD1 or TRBD2 may supply D (5 bases each). The ends were cut back, 8 bases at V and 5 bases at J, with 17 bases in the middle. Per germline, CDR1 MDHEN and CDR2 SYDVKM. The CDR3 extends over 14 amino acids. Here the CDR3 DNA reads TGTGCCAGCGCCCCTAGGGGAGTGGAAGATACGCAGTATTTT. Amino acids: CASAPRGVEDTQYF.

The chain employs TRBV14 and TRBJ2-5; D unclear. CDR3 length: 14 amino acids. V lost 4 bases to trimming and J lost 2 bases, with 11 bases between them. CDR1 SGHDN and CDR2 FVKESK come from the germline V gene. CDR3 loop: CASSPLFRQETQYF. CDR3 coding DNA: TGTGCCAGCAGCCCTTTATTCAGACAAGAGACCCAGTACTTC.

This clone was seen a few times. J is TRBJ2-1 and V is TRBV7-9, with D possibly being TRBD2 (6 bases). V was shortened by 5 bases and J by 7 bases, with 24 bases between the two germline ends. This CDR3 is 17 amino acids long. Per the germline V gene, CDR1 is SEHNR and CDR2 is FQNEAQ (reference sequence). CDR3 DNA sequence: TGTGCCAGCAGCCTTGGGTTCGCACAGACTAGTGGAAATGAGCAGTTCTTC. It translates to CASSLGFAQTSGNEQFF.

V gene TRBV14 combines with J gene TRBJ2-2, with a tentative D call TRBD1 (5 bases). This CDR3 spans 14 amino acids. The V gene's germline CDR1 is SGHDN and CDR2 FVKESK. Between the trimmed V and J ends, which lost 1 base and 7 bases, there was a span of 10 bases. CDR3 DNA: TGTGCCAGCAGCCAAGTGGGAACAGGCGGGGAGCTGTTTTTT. Residues: CASSQVGTGGELFF. Filled out from reference TRBV14 and TRBJ2-2, the complete variable domain reads EAGVTQFPSHSVIEKGQTVTLRCDPISGHDNLYWYRRVMGKEIKFLLHFVKESKQDESGMPNNRFLAERTGGTYSTLKVQPAELEDSGVYFCASSQVGTGGELFFGEGSRLTVL.

There are a few counts of this clone. The chain joins TRBV7-9 to TRBJ2-1; D is uncertain. The CDR3 spans 11 residues. V lost 0 bases and J lost 9, with 3 bases in between. The germline CDR1 and CDR2 sequences are SEHNR and FQNEAQ (reference sequence). The chain's CDR3 is CASSLAGEQFF. Here the CDR3 DNA reads TGTGCCAGCAGCTTAGCTGGTGAGCAGTTCTTC.

This clone was picked up a small number of times. V gene TRBV2 combines with J gene TRBJ1-6, with D possibly being TRBD1 (6 bases). This CDR3 is built from 15 residues. In germline, CDR1 is SNHLY, CDR2 FYNNEI. Trimming removed 6 bases at V and 1 base at J, with 10 bases between. This chain's CDR3 is CASRYRASYNSPLHF. As DNA, the CDR3 is TGTGCCAGCAGATACAGGGCGTCCTATAATTCACCCCTCCACTTT.

This clone has just a few counts. The rearrangement joins TRBV27 to TRBJ2-7, with 14 bases aligning to TRBD2. The ends lost 0 bases at V and 1 base at J; junction bases unmatched: 17. Per the germline V gene, CDR1 is MNHEY and CDR2 is SMNVEV (reference sequence). The length of the CDR3 is 22 residues. The CDR3 loop reads CASSLSRSNRGLAGVFSYEQYF. The CDR3 nucleotides are TGTGCCAGCAGTTTATCAAGATCAAACAGGGGACTAGCGGGAGTTTTTTCCTACGAGCAGTACTTC.

The J gene is TRBJ1-1, the V gene TRBV7-2, with D uncertain. Trimming removed 4 bases from V and 0 bases from J, with 15 bases in between. This CDR3 contains 16 residues. The germline V gene encodes CDR1 SGHTA and CDR2 FQGNSA. As DNA, the CDR3 is TGTGCCAGCAGCTCGCAGAGTGGCAGAGTGAACACTGAAGCTTTCTTT. This sequence encodes CASSSQSGRVNTEAFF.

This chain links TRBV7-2 with TRBJ1-5; D gene ambiguous. CDR1 is SGHTA, CDR2 FQGNSA, per germline. The V end was cut by 1 base, the J end by 4 bases, with 11 bases between. CDR3 length: 15 amino acids. This chain's CDR3 is CASSLVAGQNQPQHF. The CDR3 DNA reads as TGTGCCAGCAGCTTAGTAGCAGGCCAAAATCAGCCCCAGCATTTT.

This clone has just a few counts. The rearrangement uses TRBV23-1 and TRBJ2-5; D call uncertain. TRBV23-1 is noted as an ORF with a role that remains uncertain. CDR3 length equals 16 residues. V lost 1 base and J 1 base, leaving 13 bases between the germline ends. The CDR3 here is CASSQFQPTLQETQYF. For the CDR3, the DNA is TGCGCCAGCAGTCAATTCCAACCTACCCTCCAAGAGACCCAGTACTTC.

This clone was seen a handful of times. The V call is TRBV6-5, the J call TRBJ2-7, with 7 bases that match TRBD2. This CDR3 spans 13 amino acids. The V gene's germline CDR1 is MNHEY and CDR2 SVGAGI. V gave up 5 bases and J gave up 10 bases; unmatched junction bases: 11. In nucleotides, the CDR3 is TGTGCCAGCAGTGAATTCAGGCGGGAGCCTCAGTACTTC. It translates to CASSEFRREPQYF.

This clone came up a few times. Other DNA sequences in the same sample also yield this CDR3. The chain links TRBV9 to TRBJ2-4; D possibly matches TRBD1 or TRBD2 (6 bases each). Germline lookup yields CDR1 SGDLS and CDR2 YYNGEE. V lost 0 bases and J lost 1, with 8 bases in between. CDR3 size: 15 residues. DNA for the CDR3: TGTGCCAGCAGCGTAGCGGGGGCGGCCAAAAACATTCAGTACTTC. Translated, it gives CASSVAGAAKNIQYF.

This clone was seen a few times. The chain recombines TRBV6-6 with TRBJ2-1; D gene unclear. The CDR3 extends over 13 amino acids. Germline assignment: CDR1 MNHNY and CDR2 SVGAGI (reference sequence). The V end lost 6 bases, the J end lost 4 bases, and 10 bases lay between the germline ends. The CDR3 loop is CASSLTSYNEQFF. The CDR3 nucleotides read TGTGCCAGCAGCCTTACTTCGTACAATGAGCAGTTCTTC.

This clone has only a few counts. V gene TRBV27 combines with J gene TRBJ2-3; D is perhaps TRBD2 (6 bases). The CDR3 consists of 16 residues. Trimming shortened V by 2 bases and J by 6 bases, and 18 bases separated the two germline ends. CDR1 is MNHEY, CDR2 SMNVEV, per germline (reference sequence). The CDR3 spells CASSLGTLRGMDTQYF. DNA of the CDR3: TGTGCCAGCAGTTTAGGAACACTCCGGGGGATGGATACGCAGTATTTT.

V gene TRBV7-2 combines with J gene TRBJ2-5; possible D gene TRBD1, 6 bases. The V gene's germline CDR1 is SGHTA and CDR2 FQGNSA. V lost 5 bases and J 2 bases, leaving 15 bases between the germline ends. This CDR3 has 15 residues. CDR3 amino acids: CASSLGTLVQETQYF. The DNA of the CDR3 is TGTGCCAGCAGCCTTGGGACACTTGTACAAGAGACCCAGTACTTC.

This clone was recorded a few times. The rearrangement uses TRBV5-1 and TRBJ2-7; D gene unclear. The V end lost 1 base, the J end lost 1 base, and 15 bases lay between the germline ends. The V gene's germline CDR1 is SGHRS and CDR2 YFSETQ. This CDR3 is built from 16 residues. In DNA form, the CDR3 reads TGCGCCAGCAGCTTGTCCAAGGGTCGTGGATCCTACGAGCAGTACGTC. Its translation: CASSLSKGRGSYEQYV.